Many counts were recorded for the clone carrying this T cell receptor beta chain. Its antigen is not identified. Preparation of the TCRbeta library involved a method that used unique molecular identifiers. TCRdb called the PCR reads again in MiXCR, with one record for every CDR3 protein. This sample yields roughly 500,000 distinct CDR3 sequences, of which roughly a tenth are seen a single time; 2% to 2.5% belongs to the top ten. Germline lookup yields CDR1 SQVTM and CDR2 ANQGSEA. The CDR3 covers 15 residues. V was clipped by 0 bases and J by 2 bases, with 11 bases between them. This entry belongs to a study of T-cell reconstitution after alpha-beta-depleted transplantation in children. Notes on the study in general: One year post-transplant, T-cell counts and diversity were largely derived from T cells produced anew.

The sample consisted of PBMCs, taken before TCRalphabeta/CD19-depleted stem cell transplant. The V gene is TRBV29-1, the J gene TRBJ2-1; D ambiguous. This receptor was obtained from a child younger than 10 with inherited bone marrow failure, due to receive a stem cell transplant. In DNA form, the CDR3 reads TGCAGCGTTGAAGATCTTCGCACGACCTACAATGAGCAGTTCTTC. Encoded protein: CSVEDLRTTYNEQFF.